The T cell receptor beta chain under discussion was sequenced for a study of PD-1 blockade in classical Hodgkin lymphoma. Specified time point: newly diagnosed, previously untreated cHL patient sample. The authors compared against newly diagnosed, untreated classical Hodgkin lymphoma PBMCs. Points on this clone: The antigen is not known.

Looked up from germline, CDR1 is SGDLS and CDR2 is YYNGEE. The V gene end was trimmed by 0 bases and the J gene end by 5 bases; junction bases not matched to a gene: 10. There are 16 residues in the CDR3. Repertoires were generated with immunoSEQ multiplex PCR, while TCRdb's copy carries only in-frame clones and drops some. Of 30,000 or so clones in the sample, 80% to 95% were seen once. Study results and caveats: Possible causes of repertoire differences, disease activity or prior therapy, remain undefined. Before treatment, TCR diversity in newly diagnosed patients was reportedly lower than in healthy donors.

This TCR was sampled from a human donor with classical Hodgkin lymphoma. Sample: peripheral blood mononuclear cells (PBMCs). This rearrangement joins TRBV9 to TRBJ2-7; 8 nucleotides line up with TRBD1. The CDR3 sequence is CASSVGQGANQDEQYF. The CDR3 DNA is TGTGCCAGCAGCGTAGGCCAGGGGGCTAATCAGGACGAGCAGTACTTC.